The rows below give T cell receptor beta chains drawn from one sample of a study of control samples from healthy donors and cancer patients. Generated by immunoSEQ multiplex PCR, the TCRdb table keeps only in-frame clones and is missing some. In the table there are tens of thousands of clones, about four fifths of which are singletons. The sample consisted of PBMCs. These receptors originate from a man in his 70s with lung cancer. CDR3s leave out the opening cysteine and the closing phenylalanine or tryptophan. The order of the fields is D gene, V gene, CDR3 protein. D genes are given only for firm matches.

TRBD2 | TRBV29-1 | SVETLAGAVYNEQF
NA | TRBV29-1 | SVSWGTYEQY
NA | TRBV27 | ASTEMSPPYEQY
TRBD2 | TRBV6-2/TRBV6-3 | ASSYRDRGGAGEQF
TRBD1 | TRBV4-3 | ASSPPGGNSPLH
NA | TRBV5-6 | ASSLRTLADTQY
TRBD2 | TRBV9 | ASSGSTSGVLNEQF
NA | TRBV30 | AWSVGTELF
NA | TRBV7-9 | ASSLVDMSTQY
TRBD1 | TRBV5-5 | ASSLTQGAGELF
NA | TRBV12-3/TRBV12-4 | APGRGGTDTQY
NA | TRBV13 | ASSSSVDLNYGYT
NA | TRBV4-1 | ASSQDLGSSSYNEQF
TRBD1 | TRBV25-1 | ASSEWSGTGGDQPQH
TRBD1 | TRBV24-1 | ATSEPTGLHTGELF
TRBD2 | TRBV3-1/TRBV3-2 | ASSQGLKETQY
TRBD1 | TRBV5-1 | ASSLSGGEQPQH
TRBD2 | TRBV27 | ASSLGRGGRTDTQY
NA | TRBV6-4 | ASSDGGEHHTTNEKLF
TRBD1 | TRBV12-3/TRBV12-4 | ASTRTGGSEAF
NA | TRBV11-3 | ASSSRGDNEQY
NA | TRBV10-3 | AIKGGSSYNSPLH
NA | TRBV15 | ATQGRYGNQPQH
NA | TRBV9 | ASVPELQGQTEAF
TRBD2 | TRBV9 | ASSVELAGWETQY